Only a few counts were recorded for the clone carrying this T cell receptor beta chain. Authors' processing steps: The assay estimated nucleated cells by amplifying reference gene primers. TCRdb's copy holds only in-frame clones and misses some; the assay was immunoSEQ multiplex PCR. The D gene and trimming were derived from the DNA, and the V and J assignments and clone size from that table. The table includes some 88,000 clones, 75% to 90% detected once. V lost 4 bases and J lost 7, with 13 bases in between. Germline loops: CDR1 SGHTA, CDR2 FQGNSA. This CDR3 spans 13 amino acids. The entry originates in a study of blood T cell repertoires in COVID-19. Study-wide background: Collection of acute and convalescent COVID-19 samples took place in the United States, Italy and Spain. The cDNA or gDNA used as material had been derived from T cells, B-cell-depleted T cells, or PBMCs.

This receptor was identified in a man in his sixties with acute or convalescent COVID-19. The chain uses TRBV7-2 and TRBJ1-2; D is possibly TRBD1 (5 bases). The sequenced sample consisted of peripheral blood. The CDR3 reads CASSSQGVLGYTF. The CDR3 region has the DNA TGTGCCAGCAGCTCCCAAGGGGTACTTGGCTACACCTTC.